The text below deals with one T cell receptor beta chain. The data stem from a study of blood T cell repertoires in COVID-19. Study as a whole: COVID-19 samples, acute and convalescent, were from the United States, Italy and Spain. T cells, B-cell-depleted T cells, or PBMCs supplied cDNA or gDNA.

Methods used by the authors: Amplification with reference gene primers provided the estimates of nucleated cell counts. The method was immunoSEQ multiplex PCR; TCRdb's version includes in-frame clones alone and lacks a portion of them. V and J calls and clone size are given by that table; D and trimming were obtained from the DNA. The table has about 70,000 clones, about four fifths seen once; the top ten hold 20%. This CDR3 comprises 15 residues. The V gene's germline CDR1 is LNHDA and CDR2 SQIVND (reference sequence). V lost 2 bases to trimming and J lost 5 bases; unmatched junction nucleotides: 5.

Sequences were obtained from peripheral blood. The receptor comes from a woman in her 70s with acute or convalescent COVID-19. The genes are TRBV19 and TRBJ2-3, with TRBD1 identical over 9 bases. The CDR3 here is CASSIRDRVQDTQYF. The CDR3 DNA reads as TGTGCCAGTAGTATAAGGGACAGGGTGCAAGATACGCAGTATTTT. The whole variable domain, remainder taken from reference TRBV19 and TRBJ2-3, is DGGITQSPKYLFRKEGQNVTLSCEQNLNHDAMYWYRQDPGQGLRLIYYSQIVNDFQKGDIAEGYSVSREKKESFPLTVTSAQKNPTAFYLCASSIRDRVQDTQYFGPGTRLTVL.